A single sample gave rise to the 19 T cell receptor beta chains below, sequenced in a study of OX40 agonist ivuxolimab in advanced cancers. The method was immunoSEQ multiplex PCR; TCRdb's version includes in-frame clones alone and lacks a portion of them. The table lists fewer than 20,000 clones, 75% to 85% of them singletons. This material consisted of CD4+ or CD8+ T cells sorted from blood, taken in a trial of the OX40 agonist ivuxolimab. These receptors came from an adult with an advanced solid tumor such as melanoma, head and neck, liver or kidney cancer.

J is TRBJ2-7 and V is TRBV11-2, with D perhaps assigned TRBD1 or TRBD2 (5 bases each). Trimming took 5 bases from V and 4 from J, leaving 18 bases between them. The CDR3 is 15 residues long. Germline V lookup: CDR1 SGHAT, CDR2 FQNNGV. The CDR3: CASSLRDLNRYEQYF. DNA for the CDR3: TGTGCCAGCAGCCTCCGGGACCTAAATCGATACGAGCAGTACTTC.

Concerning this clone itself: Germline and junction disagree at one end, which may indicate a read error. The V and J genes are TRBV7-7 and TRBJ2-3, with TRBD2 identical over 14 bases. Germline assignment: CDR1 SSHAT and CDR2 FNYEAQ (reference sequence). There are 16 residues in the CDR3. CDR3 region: CASSRGTSGSTDTQYF. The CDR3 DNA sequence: TGTGCTAGCAGCCGGGGGACTAGCGGGAGTACAGATACGCAGTATTTT.

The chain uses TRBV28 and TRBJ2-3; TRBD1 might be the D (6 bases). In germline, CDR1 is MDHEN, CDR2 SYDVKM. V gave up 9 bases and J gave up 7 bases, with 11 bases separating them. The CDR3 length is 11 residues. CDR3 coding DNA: TGTGCCAGTGGGGGCCGGAATACGCAGTATTTT. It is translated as CASGGRNTQYF.

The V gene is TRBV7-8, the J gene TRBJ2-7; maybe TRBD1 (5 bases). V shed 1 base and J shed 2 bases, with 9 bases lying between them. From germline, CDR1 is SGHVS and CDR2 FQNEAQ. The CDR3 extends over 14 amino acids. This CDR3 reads CASSLEGPTYEQYF. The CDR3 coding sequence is TGTGCCAGCAGCTTAGAGGGGCCCACCTACGAGCAGTACTTC.

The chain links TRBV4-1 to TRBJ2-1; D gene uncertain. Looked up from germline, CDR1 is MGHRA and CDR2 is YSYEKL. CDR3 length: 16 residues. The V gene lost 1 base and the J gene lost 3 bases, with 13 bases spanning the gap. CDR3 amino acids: CASSQVDLIIYNEQFF. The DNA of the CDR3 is TGCGCCAGCAGCCAAGTAGACTTGATCATCTACAATGAGCAGTTCTTC.

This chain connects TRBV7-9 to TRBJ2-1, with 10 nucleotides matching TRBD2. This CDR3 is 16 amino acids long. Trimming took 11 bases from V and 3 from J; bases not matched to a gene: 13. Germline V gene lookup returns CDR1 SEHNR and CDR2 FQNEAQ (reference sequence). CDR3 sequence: CAQQSSGGAVYNEQFF. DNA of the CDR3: TGTGCCCAGCAATCGAGCGGGGGGGCGGTCTACAATGAGCAGTTCTTC.

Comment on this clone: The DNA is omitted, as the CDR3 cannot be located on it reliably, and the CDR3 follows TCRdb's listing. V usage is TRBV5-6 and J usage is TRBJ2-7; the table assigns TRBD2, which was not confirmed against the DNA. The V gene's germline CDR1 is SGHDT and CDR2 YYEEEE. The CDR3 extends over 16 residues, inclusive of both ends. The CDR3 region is CASSMGPPTSSTSIGF.

CDR3 nucleotide sequence: TGTGCCAGCAGCTTCCGGGACAGGACACCAACTAATGAAAAACTGTTTTTT. As protein: CASSFRDRTPTNEKLFF. The V and J genes are TRBV11-3 and TRBJ1-4; 8 bases are a match to TRBD1. The CDR3 loop spans 17 amino acids. Germline trimming cut 3 bases from V and 0 bases from J; bases unmatched to any gene: 6. Germline assignment: CDR1 SGHNT and CDR2 YENEEA.

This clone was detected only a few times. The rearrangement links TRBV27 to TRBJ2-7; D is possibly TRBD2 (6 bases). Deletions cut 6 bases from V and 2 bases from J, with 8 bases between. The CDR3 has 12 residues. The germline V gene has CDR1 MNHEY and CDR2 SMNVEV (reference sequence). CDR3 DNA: TGTGCCAGCAGCGGGAGTGCCTACGAGCAGTACTTC. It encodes CASSGSAYEQYF.

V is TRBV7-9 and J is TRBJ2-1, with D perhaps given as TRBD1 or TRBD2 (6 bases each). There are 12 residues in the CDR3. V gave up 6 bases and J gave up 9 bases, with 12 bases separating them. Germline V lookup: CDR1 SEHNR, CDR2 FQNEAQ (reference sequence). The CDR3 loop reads CASSGGGIEQFF. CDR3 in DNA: TGTGCCAGCAGTGGAGGGGGGATTGAGCAGTTCTTC. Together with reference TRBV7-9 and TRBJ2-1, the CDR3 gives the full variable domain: DTGVSQNPRHKITKRGQNVTFRCDPISEHNRLYWYRQTLGQGPEFLTYFQNEAQLEKSRLLSDRFSAERPKGSFSTLEIQRTEQGDSAMYLCASSGGGIEQFFGPGTRLTVL.

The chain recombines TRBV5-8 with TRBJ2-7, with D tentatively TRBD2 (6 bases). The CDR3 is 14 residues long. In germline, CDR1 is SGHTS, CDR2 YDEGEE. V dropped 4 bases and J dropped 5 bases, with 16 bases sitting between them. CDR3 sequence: CASSRGTRTHEQYF. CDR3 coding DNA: TGTGCCAGCAGCCGCGGGACCCGTACTCACGAGCAGTACTTC.

The CDR3 nucleotides read TGCGCCAGCAGCCCAGTCGGGGAGGGGCCTGAAGCTTTCTTT. Translation gives CASSPVGEGPEAFF. This chain uses TRBV4-1 with TRBJ1-1; TRBD1 might be the D (5 bases). Trimming took 4 bases from V and 6 from J, leaving 15 bases between them. The germline V gene encodes CDR1 MGHRA and CDR2 YSYEKL. There are 14 residues in the CDR3.

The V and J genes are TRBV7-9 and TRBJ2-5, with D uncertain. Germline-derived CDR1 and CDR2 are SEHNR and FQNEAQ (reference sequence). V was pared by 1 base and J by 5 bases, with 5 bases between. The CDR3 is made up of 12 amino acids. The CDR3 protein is CASSLDFETQYF. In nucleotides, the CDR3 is TGTGCCAGCAGCTTAGATTTTGAGACCCAGTACTTC.

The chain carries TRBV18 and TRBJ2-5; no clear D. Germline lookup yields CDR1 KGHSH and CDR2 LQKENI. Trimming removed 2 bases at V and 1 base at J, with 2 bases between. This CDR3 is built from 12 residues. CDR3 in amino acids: CASSPGQETQYF. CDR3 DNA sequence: TGTGCCAGCTCACCAGGCCAAGAGACCCAGTACTTC.

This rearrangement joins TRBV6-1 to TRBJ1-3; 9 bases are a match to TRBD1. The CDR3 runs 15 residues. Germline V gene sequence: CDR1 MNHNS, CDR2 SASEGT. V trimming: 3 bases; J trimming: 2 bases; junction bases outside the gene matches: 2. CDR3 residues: CASSDGQGTGNTIYF. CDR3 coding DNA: TGTGCCAGCAGTGACGGACAGGGGACTGGAAACACCATATATTTT.

The CDR3 DNA reads TGCAGCGTTGAAGAGGGGAGGGGACAGCCCCAGCATTTT. It specifies CSVEEGRGQPQHF. This chain uses TRBV29-1 with TRBJ1-5, with D possibly TRBD1 on 5 matching bases. Germline CDR1 reads SQVTM; CDR2 reads ANQGSEA. The V and J ends lost 0 bases and 7 bases respectively, with 10 bases between them. The CDR3 has 13 amino acids.

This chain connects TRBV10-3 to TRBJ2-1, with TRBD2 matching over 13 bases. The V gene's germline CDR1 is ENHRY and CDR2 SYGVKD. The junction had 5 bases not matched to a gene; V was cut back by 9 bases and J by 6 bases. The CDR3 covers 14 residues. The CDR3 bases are TGTGCCATAAGAACTAGCGGGAGGGCCAATGAGCAGTTCTTC. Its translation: CAIRTSGRANEQFF.

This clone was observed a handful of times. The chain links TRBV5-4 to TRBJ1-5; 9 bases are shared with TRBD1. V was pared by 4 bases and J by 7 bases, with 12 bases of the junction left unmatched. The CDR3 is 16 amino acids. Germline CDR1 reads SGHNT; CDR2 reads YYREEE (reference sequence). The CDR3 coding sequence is TGTGCCAGCAGCCTAGGGCCGGACAGGGGATCGCAGCCCCAGCATTTT. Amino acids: CASSLGPDRGSQPQHF. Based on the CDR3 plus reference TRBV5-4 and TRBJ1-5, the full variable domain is ETGVTQSPTHLIKTRGQQVTLRCSSQSGHNTVSWYQQALGQGPQFIFQYYREEENGRGNFPPRFSGLQFPNYSSELNVNALELDDSALYLCASSLGPDRGSQPQHFGDGTRLSIL.

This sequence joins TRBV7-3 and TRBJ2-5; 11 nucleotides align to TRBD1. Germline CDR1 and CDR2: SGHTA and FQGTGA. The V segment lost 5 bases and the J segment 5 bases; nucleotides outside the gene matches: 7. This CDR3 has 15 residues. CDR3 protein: CASSRTGTGGETQYF. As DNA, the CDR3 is TGTGCCAGCAGCCGCACCGGGACAGGGGGTGAGACCCAGTACTTC.